This TCR beta chain derives from a study of massively parallel sequencing of T cell beta chains (dated by TCRdb to the late 2000s). Notes on the research overall: The study profiled human TCR beta CDR3 diversity in peripheral blood using 5'-RACE, Illumina short-read sequencing and a dedicated short-read assembly strategy. The study at large found these results: Because the RNA was pooled from many donors, the results reflect population-average clonotype abundance rather than any individual repertoire. The reported gene usage frequencies may have been skewed by preferential PCR amplification of some TRBV and TRBJ sequences. In subsampling, clonotype counts increased linearly with read number, which indicated that sequencing depth was far from saturation. Only 22,704 (around 70%) of the clonotypes could be assigned a unique TRBV gene. CDR3 beta lengths ranging from 21 to 81 nucleotides were observed, with a peak at 45 nucleotides. Across the 33,664 distinct clonotypes, single-copy clonotypes accounted for roughly 60% of clonotypes yet represented only about 20% of assemblies. A single sequence read supported most clonotypes (about two thirds of the roughly 30,000), and this single-read support could in principle inflate apparent diversity.

Everyone in the donor pool was aged 18 to 40 years, and the pool included 380 males and about 180 females. From 165 liters of pooled peripheral blood, peripheral leukocyte polyA+ RNA was isolated. A commercial mRNA preparation from normal human peripheral blood leukocytes pooled from over 500 individuals was used as the starting material. In the case of this clonotype: Its antigen has not been determined. The record has no base qualities; no much larger clone is one base away.

TCRdb records Illumina Genome Analyzer II as the sequencer. Two rounds of nested PCR with TRBC1/TRBC2-specific primers yielded a RACE product of about 520 bp, which was gel-purified. To give RACE a 5' anchor, first-strand cDNA synthesis used a TRBC-specific primer together with a template-switching oligonucleotide. Because the RACE amplicon was too long to sequence directly with short reads, the RACE amplicon was concatemerized by ligation and then sheared by sonication. PAGE was used to isolate a size fraction of 100 to 300 bp, and that fraction then underwent shotgun sequencing on the Illumina platform. Sequencing on an Illumina GAII produced 18.8 million 36-nt reads and 21.7 million 50-nt single-end reads in separate runs. On the study's bioinformatics: Assembly of the pooled about 38,000,000 reads was performed with iSSAKE using parameters -m 15, -o 2 and -r 0.7. Reads that aligned to the ends of Ensembl TRBV gene predictions and carried unmatched junctional bases were used to seed de novo CDR3 beta assemblies. Clonotype abundance was estimated as the number of matching assembled contigs, not raw read depth. Of the assembled clonotypes, 2,098 (roughly 5.9%) had in-frame stop codons and were removed, leaving some 35,000 productive clonotypes. Of the roughly 300 unique TCR sequences obtained by Sanger sequencing of cloned RACE products, about 69% were also present in the Illumina assembly. The public reads were quality trimmed at Q25 with fastp and then assembled into clones with MiXCR by TCRdb, keeping productive beta chains. Rows with a matching CDR3 protein are joined into one entry that keeps the most common DNA and genes. TCRdb, not the original authors, processed these V and J calls. The sample profile shows about 4,400 distinct CDR3 sequences; less than 50% of them were found once. Roughly 2.9% of the sample is held by the ten biggest clonotypes.

The sequencing sample was made of commercial RNA from peripheral blood pooled from many donors. This receptor was taken from a pool of human donors in good health; the sample was commercial RNA pooled from many donors.

The nucleotide sequence reads as follows: TGCGCCAGCAGCTTGATCCCCGGGGACTATGGCTACACCTTC. The encoded protein is CASSLIPGDYGYTF. This chain is built from TRBV5-1 and TRBJ1-2; no D gene can be assigned with confidence. From the germline V gene, CDR1 is SGHRS and CDR2 is YFSETQ. CDR3 length: 14 amino acids, cysteine to phenylalanine. The kept DNA is CDR3 alone, 42 bases in frame from the first base. V lost 1 base and J lost 3 bases; the stretch between them is 10 bases long.